The 29 T cell receptor beta chains given below trace back to one sample, sequenced in a study of vaccination effects on CD4 cells after COVID-19. Only in-frame clones appear in the TCRdb table, and some are missing; sequencing was by immunoSEQ multiplex PCR. The sample lists roughly 59,000 clones, just under 80% occurring once. Their recognized antigens are unknown. Ahead of sequencing, the ViraFEST assay grew antigen-specific CD4+ T cells using viral peptide pools. Following 10 days of culture, CD4+ T cells were isolated. The vaccine given was either BNT162b2 or mRNA-1273, in two doses. Sequencing used CD4+ T cells from PBMCs cultured with HCoV-OC43 spike peptides, obtained after COVID-19 vaccination. Subset denoted: HCoV-OC43 spike overlapping peptide pool stimulation. The receptor source for this set is a human donor who received a COVID-19 vaccine.

This clone was recorded only once. The chain employs TRBV19 and TRBJ1-3; no clear D. Looked up from germline, CDR1 is LNHDA and CDR2 is SQIVND (reference sequence). V gave up 3 bases and J gave up 6 bases, with 12 bases separating them. This CDR3 has 14 amino acids. This CDR3 is CASSISGAANTIYF. CDR3 in DNA: TGTGCCAGTAGTATTTCCGGCGCCGCAAACACCATATATTTT.

The chain employs TRBV6-5 and TRBJ1-6; D is unclear. Trimming cost V 3 bases and J 3 bases, with 12 bases left between them. The CDR3 is 16 amino acids. Germline CDR1 and CDR2: MNHEY and SVGAGI. In DNA, the CDR3 is TGTGCCAGCAGTTATGGAAACAGACTCTATAATTCACCCCTCCACTTT. Translated, it gives CASSYGNRLYNSPLHF.

The chain recombines TRBV20-1 with TRBJ2-5; D gene unclear. V lost 5 bases and J 7 bases, leaving 11 bases between the germline ends. The germline V gene has CDR1 DFQATT and CDR2 SNEGSKA (reference sequence). This CDR3 is built from 11 residues. CDR3: CSARVRWTQYF. In nucleotides, the CDR3 is TGCAGTGCTCGGGTCCGGTGGACCCAGTACTTC.

This rearrangement joins TRBV6-6 to TRBJ1-2; TRBD1 agrees at 9 bases. The CDR3 has 16 amino acids. Trimming removed 2 bases from V and 3 bases from J; junction bases left unmatched: 7. Germline V gene sequence: CDR1 MNHNY, CDR2 SVGAGI (reference sequence). CDR3 protein: CASSYPGTGRDYGYTF. For the CDR3, the DNA is TGTGCCAGCAGTTACCCCGGGACAGGGAGGGACTATGGCTACACCTTC.

The J gene is TRBJ1-2, the V gene TRBV30; 8 nucleotides line up with TRBD1. There are 14 residues in the CDR3. Trimming removed 3 bases from V and 4 bases from J; junction bases left unmatched: 7. Germline values: CDR1 GTSNPN, CDR2 SVGIG (reference sequence). The CDR3, as DNA: TGTGCCTGGAGCCTCGGGACAGGCGCCTATGGCTACACCTTC. Translated: CAWSLGTGAYGYTF. The variable domain in full, with the rest retrieved from reference TRBV30 and TRBJ1-2, is SQTIHQWPATLVQPVGSPLSLECTVEGTSNPNLYWYRQAAGRGLQLLFYSVGIGQISSEVPQNLSASRPQDRQFILSSKKLLLSDSGFYLCAWSLGTGAYGYTFGSGTRLTVV.

This chain uses TRBV19 with TRBJ1-3; D is perhaps TRBD1 (5 bases). V was shortened by 2 bases and J by 0 bases, with 11 bases between the two germline ends. The germline V gene has CDR1 LNHDA and CDR2 SQIVND (reference sequence). The CDR3 extends over 16 amino acids. The CDR3 sequence is CASSIRPGHSGNTIYF. The CDR3, as DNA: TGTGCCAGTAGTATACGACCCGGACACTCTGGAAACACCATATATTTT.

The chain recombines TRBV5-6 with TRBJ2-3; D tentatively reads TRBD1 or TRBD2 (5 bases each). CDR1 and CDR2 from the germline V gene are SGHDT and YYEEEE. V was cut by 3 bases and J by 1 base, with 15 bases left in between. The CDR3 length is 16 residues. The CDR3 is CASSSNPTGRTDTQYF. The CDR3 region has the DNA TGTGCCAGCAGCTCCAACCCAACGGGGCGCACAGATACGCAGTATTTT.

This clone was observed a handful of times. The chain carries TRBV19 and TRBJ1-2; 9 nucleotides align to TRBD1. With V trimmed by 4 bases and J by 2 bases, 2 bases remained unmatched. Germline-derived CDR1 and CDR2 are LNHDA and SQIVND (reference sequence). CDR3 length equals 14 residues. Here the CDR3 DNA reads TGTGCCAGTAGTAGGGACAGGGACAACTATGGCTACACCTTC. This translates into CASSRDRDNYGYTF.

The table lists this clone with a count of one. This chain joins TRBV28 and TRBJ2-3; 14 nucleotides line up with TRBD2. CDR3 length equals 19 residues. With 7 bases clipped from V and 0 bases from J, the junction kept 12 bases outside the gene matches. The germline V gene has CDR1 MDHEN and CDR2 SYDVKM. CDR3 loop: CASIPHGTSGGSSTDTQYF. CDR3 bases: TGTGCCAGCATCCCTCATGGGACTAGCGGGGGTTCTAGCACAGATACGCAGTATTTT.

The chain is built from TRBV10-3 and TRBJ2-5, with TRBD1 as a possible D gene (5 bases). Trimming stripped 4 bases from V and 3 bases from J, with 12 bases between. In germline, CDR1 is ENHRY, CDR2 SYGVKD. The length of the CDR3 is 14 residues. CDR3 sequence: CAISVADSEETQYF. CDR3 nucleotide sequence: TGTGCCATCAGTGTTGCCGACAGCGAAGAGACCCAGTACTTC.

The V and J genes are TRBV18 and TRBJ2-7; 15 bases map to TRBD2. This CDR3 has 19 amino acids. The J segment lost 2 bases and the V segment lost 4 bases, leaving 12 bases of the junction unmatched. The germline V gene encodes CDR1 KGHSH and CDR2 LQKENI. The DNA of the CDR3 is TGTGCCAGCTCACTTATAGAGGGACTAGCGGGGGGTTCCCCCTACGAGCAGTACGTC. Translation: CASSLIEGLAGGSPYEQYV.

This clone was seen only a few times. V is TRBV5-1 and J is TRBJ2-6; TRBD2 might be the D (5 bases). V gave up 0 bases and J gave up 0 bases, with 7 bases separating them. The germline V gene encodes CDR1 SGHRS and CDR2 YFSETQ. The CDR3 is 16 residues long. In DNA, the CDR3 is TGCGCCAGCAGCTTGGACGGGGTCTCTGGGGCCAACGTCCTGACTTTC. Protein sequence: CASSLDGVSGANVLTF.

This clone was picked up a small number of times. The chain joins TRBV12-2 to TRBJ1-6. TRBV12-2 is designated a pseudogene. The CDR3 has 16 residues. The CDR3 region is CASRIDRTDYNSPLHF. CDR3 coding DNA: TGTGCAAGTCGCATCGACCGGACGGACTATAATTCACCCCTCCACTTT.

The chain joins TRBV29-1 to TRBJ1-5; the match to TRBD1 covers 7 bases. This CDR3 is built from 13 residues. CDR1 and CDR2 from the germline V gene are SQVTM and ANQGSEA. The trim removed 4 bases at V and 4 bases at J, leaving 4 bases unmatched. CDR3 region: CSVAQGLNQPQHF. The CDR3 DNA sequence: TGCAGCGTTGCACAGGGGTTAAATCAGCCCCAGCATTTT.

The V call is TRBV5-1, the J call TRBJ1-2; D remains unclear. Trimming cost V 3 bases and J 7 bases, with 16 bases left between them. The CDR3 loop spans 14 amino acids. CDR1 is SGHRS, CDR2 YFSETQ, per germline. The CDR3: CASSSPSPLGGYTF. The CDR3, as DNA: TGCGCCAGCAGCTCGCCTAGTCCTTTGGGTGGCTACACCTTC.

V gene TRBV30 combines with J gene TRBJ2-7; 14 bases are shared with TRBD2. The J segment lost 7 bases and the V segment lost 4 bases, leaving 15 bases of the junction unmatched. The CDR3 is made up of 17 amino acids. Germline V lookup: CDR1 GTSNPN, CDR2 SVGIG (reference sequence). The chain's CDR3 is CAWTPTSGGAFAWEQYV. The CDR3 DNA is TGTGCCTGGACCCCGACTAGCGGGGGGGCCTTCGCTTGGGAGCAGTACGTC.

The chain recombines TRBV5-1 with TRBJ2-1; 10 bases agree with TRBD2. V shed 4 bases, J shed 4 bases, and the junction held 8 bases outside the gene matches. Germline CDR1 and CDR2: SGHRS and YFSETQ. The CDR3 has 16 residues. The CDR3 loop reads CASSLVSGGAYNEQFF. CDR3 DNA sequence: TGCGCCAGCAGCCTAGTAAGCGGGGGGGCGTACAATGAGCAGTTCTTC.

This chain connects TRBV5-1 to TRBJ1-1; no firm D call. The CDR3 consists of 14 residues. The V end lost 0 bases, the J end lost 3 bases, and 9 bases lay between the germline ends. Looked up from germline, CDR1 is SGHRS and CDR2 is YFSETQ. The CDR3 spells CASSLGGPDTEAFF. In DNA form, the CDR3 reads TGCGCCAGCAGCTTGGGCGGACCCGACACTGAAGCTTTCTTT.

The chain couples TRBV3-1 (or the pseudogene TRBV3-2) to TRBJ1-4; 7 bases align to TRBD1. The V segment lost 5 bases and the J segment 10 bases; nucleotides outside the gene matches: 10. The CDR3 is 14 amino acids. Germline assignment: CDR1 LGHDT and CDR2 YNNKEL (reference sequence). The CDR3, as DNA: TGTGCCAGCAGCAGAAGAGACAGGGTGGGAAAACTGTTTTTT. Its protein is CASSRRDRVGKLFF.

This chain connects TRBV12-3 or TRBV12-4 to TRBJ1-5, with unresolved D. This CDR3 is 13 amino acids long. The germline V and J ends were trimmed by 6 bases and 0 bases, with 6 bases remaining between them. For the CDR3, the DNA is TGTGCCAGCAGCCGCAATAGCAATCAGCCCCAGCATTTT. Protein: CASSRNSNQPQHF.

The chain recombines TRBV3-1 (or the pseudogene TRBV3-2) with TRBJ1-2, with D possibly being TRBD1 (5 bases). The CDR3 spans 11 residues. The V end was cut by 8 bases, the J end by 8 bases, with 12 bases between. Germline V gene sequence: CDR1 LGHDT, CDR2 YNNKEL (reference sequence). The CDR3 DNA is TGTGCCAGCGGGGGGAACGACGGCTACACCTTC. Its protein product is CASGGNDGYTF.

This chain uses TRBV14 with TRBJ2-7; 7 nucleotides line up with TRBD2. V was pared by 0 bases and J by 7 bases, with 3 bases of the junction left unmatched. Germline CDR1 reads SGHDN; CDR2 reads FVKESK. This CDR3 is 13 amino acids long. The CDR3 nucleotides read TGTGCCAGCAGCCAAGACCGGGGGGAGGAGCAGTACGTC. This encodes CASSQDRGEEQYV.

V usage is TRBV24-1 and J usage is TRBJ2-3, with 7 bases that match TRBD1. Germline loops: CDR1 KGHDR, CDR2 SFDVKD. The CDR3 is 15 residues long. J was trimmed by 4 bases and V by 4 bases; bases with no gene match: 7. The CDR3 spells CATSDLNRGADTQYF. As DNA, the CDR3 is TGTGCCACCAGTGACCTGAACAGGGGAGCAGATACGCAGTATTTT.

The chain carries TRBV2 and TRBJ1-2, with D perhaps TRBD1 (5 bases). V lost 10 bases and J 4 bases, leaving 13 bases between the germline ends. Per germline, CDR1 SNHLY and CDR2 FYNNEI. CDR3 length: 12 amino acids. CDR3 sequence: CATQGTFYGYTF. The CDR3 bases are TGTGCCACCCAAGGGACTTTCTATGGCTACACCTTC.

The table lists this clone with a count of one. DNA of the CDR3: TGTGCCAGTACTATCACAGCCGTCCCGTCCTATGGCTACACCTTC. This encodes CASTITAVPSYGYTF. V gene TRBV19 combines with J gene TRBJ1-2; D is undetermined. Germline-derived CDR1 and CDR2 are LNHDA and SQIVND (reference sequence). This CDR3 is built from 15 residues. Trimming removed 7 bases from V and 4 bases from J, with 19 bases in between.

Only a few counts were recorded for this clone. The V gene is TRBV24-1, the J gene TRBJ2-1; TRBD2 aligns across 9 bases. Trimming took 4 bases from V and 8 from J; bases not matched to a gene: 11. Germline loops: CDR1 KGHDR, CDR2 SFDVKD. This CDR3 spans 16 amino acids. CDR3 sequence (DNA): TGTGCCACCAGTGACCGCGGGGGGGCTGTCGGCGATGAGCAGTTCTTC. Its translation is CATSDRGGAVGDEQFF.

The chain links TRBV25-1 to TRBJ2-1, with 9 bases aligning to TRBD1. V gave up 3 bases and J gave up 3 bases; unmatched junction bases: 3. Germline V CDR1 and CDR2: MGHDK, SYGVNS. The CDR3 covers 15 residues. The CDR3 is CASSEMGQGYNEQFF. Written as DNA, the CDR3 is TGTGCCAGCAGTGAGATGGGACAGGGCTACAATGAGCAGTTCTTC. The variable domain in full, with the rest retrieved from reference TRBV25-1 and TRBJ2-1, is EADIYQTPRYLVIGTGKKITLECSQTMGHDKMYWYQQDPGMELHLIHYSYGVNSTEKGDLSSESTVSRIRTEHFPLTLESARPSHTSQYLCASSEMGQGYNEQFFGPGTRLTVL.

The gene calls are TRBV5-5 and TRBJ2-1; D may be TRBD1 (6 bases). This CDR3 is 15 amino acids long. V lost 4 bases, J lost 0 bases, and 11 bases lay in between. The germline CDR1 and CDR2 sequences are SGHKS and YYEKEE (reference sequence). The CDR3 bases are TGTGCCAGCAGCCTTACAGGGTCCTCCTACAATGAGCAGTTCTTC. This encodes CASSLTGSSYNEQFF. Together with reference TRBV5-5 and TRBJ2-1, the CDR3 gives the full variable domain: DAGVTQSPTHLIKTRGQQVTLRCSPISGHKSVSWYQQVLGQGPQFIFQYYEKEERGRGNFPDRFSARQFPNYSSELNVNALLLGDSALYLCASSLTGSSYNEQFFGPGTRLTVL.

V usage is TRBV5-8 and J usage is TRBJ1-2; D possibly corresponds to TRBD1 (5 bases). The germline V gene has CDR1 SGHTS and CDR2 YDEGEE. The V end was cut by 2 bases, the J end by 5 bases, with 16 bases between. The CDR3 contains 15 residues. In nucleotides, the CDR3 is TGTGCCAGCAGCTTTTTTGGACATACCTTATATGGCTACACCTTC. Translated: CASSFFGHTLYGYTF.